The 9 T cell receptor beta chains in this list originate from one sample, sequenced in a study of CD8 T cells in ankylosing spondylitis. Notes on the study in general: What appeared characteristic of ankylosing spondylitis blood was a TCR beta motif of several highly homologous variants.

The antigens for these receptors are not known. Via MiXCR, TCRdb re-called the 5' RACE reads, giving one row per CDR3 protein. The table includes 390,000 or so distinct CDR3 sequences, around 22% detected once. The material sequenced was blood, either unsorted or a sorted T cell fraction (not recorded which). All receptors derive from a male donor with ankylosing spondylitis.

The sample holds a few counts of this clonotype. This chain links TRBV2 with TRBJ1-4; perhaps TRBD1 as D (6 bases). Trimming cost V 8 bases and J 5 bases, with 12 bases left between them. Looked up from germline, CDR1 is SNHLY and CDR2 is FYNNEI. This CDR3 is built from 13 residues. CDR3 loop: CASQIGQNEKLFF. The CDR3 DNA reads as TGTGCCAGCCAGATAGGACAGAATGAAAAACTGTTTTTT.

The CDR3 reads CAWGGSNQPQHF. The CDR3 DNA is TGTGCCTGGGGGGGTAGCAATCAGCCCCAGCATTTT. V usage is TRBV30 and J usage is TRBJ1-5; possibly TRBD1 for D (5 bases). Germline CDR1 and CDR2: GTSNPN and SVGIG (reference sequence). Trimming pared 5 bases from V and 0 bases from J, leaving 5 bases between. This CDR3 is 12 amino acids long.

The V call is TRBV18, the J call TRBJ2-2, with D possibly being TRBD2 (6 bases). The CDR3 totals 17 residues. The V gene lost 6 bases and the J gene lost 6 bases, with 23 bases spanning the gap. CDR1 and CDR2 (germline): KGHSH, LQKENI. This CDR3 reads CASSPDAGRIDPGELFF. CDR3 nucleotide sequence: TGTGCCAGCTCTCCAGATGCGGGGCGAATTGACCCCGGGGAGCTGTTTTTT.

The gene calls are TRBV28 and TRBJ1-5; D remains unclear. V dropped 6 bases and J dropped 4 bases, with 7 bases sitting between them. The CDR3 covers 12 residues. CDR1 and CDR2 (germline): MDHEN, SYDVKM. The CDR3 nucleotides read TGTGCCAGCAGAGGAGCAAATCAGCCCCAGCATTTT. This encodes CASRGANQPQHF.

The sample holds a few counts of this clonotype. The chain has TRBV7-9 and TRBJ2-2, with D possibly being TRBD1 or TRBD2 (5 bases each). The CDR3 covers 15 residues. Per the germline V gene, CDR1 is SEHNR and CDR2 is FQNEAQ (reference sequence). The V end lost 3 bases, the J end lost 6 bases, and 14 bases lay between the germline ends. The CDR3 DNA reads as TGTGCCAGCAGCTTCCGGGACGCTCGGGCCGGGGAGCTGTTTTTT. This gives the protein CASSFRDARAGELFF. The full variable domain, completed using reference TRBV7-9 and TRBJ2-2, is DTGVSQNPRHKITKRGQNVTFRCDPISEHNRLYWYRQTLGQGPEFLTYFQNEAQLEKSRLLSDRFSAERPKGSFSTLEIQRTEQGDSAMYLCASSFRDARAGELFFGEGSRLTVL.

This clonotype was counted between two and nine times. The gene calls are TRBV12-3 or TRBV12-4 and TRBJ2-1, with D possibly being TRBD2 (6 bases). This CDR3 has 14 amino acids. Trimming cost V 6 bases and J 6 bases, with 15 bases left between them. CDR3 loop: CASSPPRLGNEQFF. The DNA of the CDR3 is TGTGCCAGCAGCCCCCCCCGACTAGGCAATGAGCAGTTCTTC.

This clonotype was detected only a few times. V gene TRBV3-1 combines with J gene TRBJ2-3; weak D call: TRBD2 (5 bases). The germline V gene has CDR1 LGHDT and CDR2 YNNKEL (reference sequence). Trimming removed 1 base from V and 2 bases from J, with 10 bases in between. The CDR3 runs to 15 residues. This chain's CDR3 is CASSQGPGTTDTQYF. In DNA, the CDR3 is TGTGCCAGCAGCCAAGGTCCGGGAACCACAGATACGCAGTATTTT.

This clonotype was seen more than once but under ten times. The chain joins TRBV5-1 to TRBJ2-5; a weak D match, TRBD2 (6 bases). This CDR3 region has 16 residues. Germline V CDR1 and CDR2: SGHRS, YFSETQ. Trimming cost V 5 bases and J 0 bases, with 17 bases left between them. CDR3 in DNA: TGCGCCAGCAGGGACGGCGGGGCGATGTACCAAGAGACCCAGTACTTC. Amino acids: CASRDGGAMYQETQYF.

The sample holds a few counts of this clonotype. V and J are TRBV9 and TRBJ2-3; maybe TRBD2 (6 bases). Germline CDR1 SGDLS, CDR2 YYNGEE. V was shortened by 0 bases and J by 4 bases, with 12 bases between the two germline ends. The CDR3 covers 15 residues. The CDR3 coding sequence is TGTGCCAGCAGCGTAGTCACGGGAGTGGCAGATACGCAGTATTTT. It yields the protein CASSVVTGVADTQYF.